Listed below are T cell receptor beta chains from one sample, sequenced in a study of cytomegalovirus exposure and HLA in healthy donors. Clones were read by immunoSEQ multiplex PCR, and TCRdb kept only the in-frame ones, dropping some. The data show more than 60,000 clones, under 80% seen once. The sample taken for sequencing was PBMCs. These receptors were obtained from a male donor in good health and CMV-seropositive. Both conserved end residues are part of each CDR3. The order of the fields is V gene, D gene, clone size, J gene, CDR3 DNA, CDR3 protein. D genes are given only for firm matches. Rows give clone size only sometimes, using once, few, many, or a class for an expanded clone.

TRBV6-5	.	.	TRBJ2-7	TGTGCCAGCAGTTTCGACAGGTACGAGCAGTACTTC	CASSFDRYEQYF
TRBV7-3	TRBD1	once	TRBJ1-2	TGTGCCAGCAGCGAGGGACAGGGAGATGGCTACACCTTC	CASSEGQGDGYTF
TRBV5-6	.	once	TRBJ1-2	TGTGCCAGCAGCCTCGAACTCCACTATGGCTACACCTTC	CASSLELHYGYTF
TRBV6-5	.	.	TRBJ2-7	TGTGCCAGCAGAACTCGGGCGGGGTTTACCTACGAGCAGTACTTC	CASRTRAGFTYEQYF
TRBV27	TRBD1	once	TRBJ1-4	TGTGCCAGTACCAATATAGACAGGGTGGGTGAAAAACTGTTTTTT	CASTNIDRVGEKLFF
TRBV6-6	.	.	TRBJ1-1	TGTGCCAGCAGTTACGGAGGGGAAACTGAAGCTTTCTTT	CASSYGGETEAFF
TRBV10-2	.	.	TRBJ2-3	TGCGCCAGCAGTGCCACCCAAGCGGGGACAGGTACGCAGTATTTT	CASSATQAGTGTQYF
TRBV5-4	TRBD2	.	TRBJ2-3	TGTGCCAGCAGCTTGGCCCTGGGGAGCGGGACCACAGATACGCAGTATTTT	CASSLALGSGTTDTQYF
TRBV7-7	TRBD2	.	TRBJ2-3	TGTGCTAGCAGCTCTAGCGGGGGCCTGGGGACAGATACGCAGTATTTT	CASSSSGGLGTDTQYF
TRBV18	TRBD1	.	TRBJ1-2	TGTGCCAGCTCACCTAGGACAGGGAACTATGGCTACACCTTC	CASSPRTGNYGYTF
TRBV27	.	.	TRBJ2-3	TGTGCCAGCAGTTTATCCGGTGAGGGATTAATCGCAGATACGCAGTATTTT	CASSLSGEGLIADTQYF
TRBV4-1	.	.	TRBJ1-1	TGCGCCAGCAGCCCCTTGGAGGGGCTCGCTGAAGCTTTCTTT	CASSPLEGLAEAFF
TRBV28	TRBD1	.	TRBJ1-2	TGTGCCAGCAGTCCCTCGGGACAGCCTCGGGGCTACACCTTC	CASSPSGQPRGYTF
TRBV30	TRBD1	.	TRBJ1-1	TGTGCCTGGACTCTACTGAGAGGGGGCGGACCTGAAGCTTTCTTT	CAWTLLRGGGPEAFF
TRBV11-2	.	few	TRBJ2-1	TGTGCCAGCAGCTTAGATAGGAGGTCCTTTTTCTTC	CASSLDRRSFFF
TRBV5-1	.	few	TRBJ1-3	TGCGCCAGCAGCTTTACAATTTCGACGACTACCTCTGGAAACACCATATATTTT	CASSFTISTTTSGNTIYF
TRBV5-6	.	once	TRBJ2-2	TGTGCCAGCACTCCACGGTGGTGGACCGGGGAGCTGTTTTTT	CASTPRWWTGELFF
TRBV7-3	TRBD2	.	TRBJ2-5	TGTGCCAGCAGCTCAGGGACTAGCGGGCCCCAAGAGACCCAGTACTTC	CASSSGTSGPQETQYF
TRBV4-3	TRBD1	.	TRBJ2-7	TGCGCCAGCAGCCAAGCCTACAGGGGAACCTACGAGCAGTACTTC	CASSQAYRGTYEQYF
TRBV11-2	TRBD1	.	TRBJ2-3	TGTGCCAGCAGCGCCCCCGGGACAGGGGCGAAAGATACGCAGTATTTT	CASSAPGTGAKDTQYF
TRBV7-3	TRBD1	.	TRBJ2-1	TGTGCCAGCAGGTTACGGGACAGGGGGGGCAATGAGCAGTTCTTC	CASRLRDRGGNEQFF
TRBV6-6	TRBD1	.	TRBJ1-1	TGTGCCAGCAGCTTGACAGGGGGCACTGAAGCTTTCTTT	CASSLTGGTEAFF
TRBV6-5	.	.	TRBJ2-1	TGTGCCAGCAGGGGGGGGCAAGAGAGGCACCAGTTCTTC	CASRGGQERHQFF
TRBV7-9	TRBD2	.	TRBJ2-3	TGTGCCAGCAGCTTGGGGACTAGTAGTGCAAATACGCAGTATTTT	CASSLGTSSANTQYF
TRBV5-1	.	once	TRBJ1-1	TGCGCCAGCCACTACGGTCCAAGGAACACTGAAGCTTTCTTT	CASHYGPRNTEAFF
TRBV19	.	once	TRBJ1-1	TGTGCCAGTAGTATAGATCGAAGGGGTGGTGCTGAAGCTTTCTTT	CASSIDRRGGAEAFF
TRBV5-1	.	.	TRBJ1-3	TGCGCCAGCAGCTTGGCAGACAGGGGAAACACCATATATTTT	CASSLADRGNTIYF
TRBV13	.	.	TRBJ2-3	TGTGCCAGCAGCTTCCTCGGACTCATCAGCACAGATACGCAGTATTTT	CASSFLGLISTDTQYF
TRBV30	.	.	TRBJ1-5	TGTGCCTGGAGTGCGCCGGGGGATCAGCCCCAGCATTTT	CAWSAPGDQPQHF
TRBV18	.	.	TRBJ2-4	TGTGCCAGCTCACCCGGGAACATTCAGTACTTC	CASSPGNIQYF
TRBV27	.	.	TRBJ2-7	TGTGCCAGCAGTCCGGGACTCTCCTACGAGCAGTACTTC	CASSPGLSYEQYF
TRBV14	.	once	TRBJ1-1	TGTGCCAGCAGCCAAGTCTACGCCGGGGAAGCTTTCTTT	CASSQVYAGEAFF
TRBV11-2	.	.	TRBJ2-2	TGTGCCAGCAGTCCTACAAGGCGTAGGGGTGGGGAGCTGTTTTTT	CASSPTRRRGGELFF
TRBV4-3	.	.	TRBJ2-5	TGCGCCAGCAGCCTAGAGACGAGGCAAGAGACCCAGTACTTC	CASSLETRQETQYF
TRBV27	.	.	TRBJ1-6	TGTGCCAGCAGTTTATCCGTAAATCATAATTCACCCCTCCACTTT	CASSLSVNHNSPLHF
TRBV5-6	.	.	TRBJ2-3	TGTGCCAGCAGCCCCTCCCCGGATACGCAGTATTTT	CASSPSPDTQYF
TRBV6-5	.	.	TRBJ1-2	TGTGCCAGCAGTTACTGGAGTATTAACTATGGCTACACCTTC	CASSYWSINYGYTF
TRBV28	.	.	TRBJ1-2	TGTGCCAGCAGTACACGGGCGGGGAAGGGGAGCTATGGCTACACCTTC	CASSTRAGKGSYGYTF
TRBV2	.	.	TRBJ2-7	TGTGCCAGCTCCCTTCACGAGCAGTACTTC	CASSLHEQYF
TRBV6-6	.	.	TRBJ1-1	TGTGCCAGCAGGGGGCAAGGGGCTGAAGCTTTCTTT	CASRGQGAEAFF
TRBV5-1	.	.	TRBJ1-4	TGCGCCAGCAGCTCTACACGAGGGGATGGGGGCTTCGGTGAAAAACTGTTTTTT	CASSSTRGDGGFGEKLFF
TRBV28	.	.	TRBJ1-5	TGTGCCAGCAGTGGGGGGGCCCACAATCAGCCCCAGCATTTT	CASSGGAHNQPQHF
TRBV9	.	.	TRBJ2-7	TGTGCCAGCAGCGTAGGCGACAGCCCCTACGAGCAGTACTTC	CASSVGDSPYEQYF
TRBV21-1	.	.	TRBJ2-2	TGTGCCAGCTCTCTACGGACAGTTAACACCGGGGAGCTGTTTTTT	CASSLRTVNTGELFF
TRBV7-9	.	.	TRBJ2-5	TGTGCCAGCAGCTTAGTAACGGGGGAGCAGACCCAGTACTTC	CASSLVTGEQTQYF
TRBV6-5	TRBD2	once	TRBJ2-7	TGTGCCAGCAGACTCGGGGGGTCTAGGACCTACGAGCAGTACTTC	CASRLGGSRTYEQYF
TRBV28	TRBD1	.	TRBJ1-2	TGTGCCAGCAGTTTCGGACAGGGGGCCGACTATGGCTACACCTTC	CASSFGQGADYGYTF
TRBV29-1	.	.	TRBJ1-5	TGCAGCGTTGGGGGGGGTTCAGGGCAGCCCCAGCATTTT	CSVGGGSGQPQHF